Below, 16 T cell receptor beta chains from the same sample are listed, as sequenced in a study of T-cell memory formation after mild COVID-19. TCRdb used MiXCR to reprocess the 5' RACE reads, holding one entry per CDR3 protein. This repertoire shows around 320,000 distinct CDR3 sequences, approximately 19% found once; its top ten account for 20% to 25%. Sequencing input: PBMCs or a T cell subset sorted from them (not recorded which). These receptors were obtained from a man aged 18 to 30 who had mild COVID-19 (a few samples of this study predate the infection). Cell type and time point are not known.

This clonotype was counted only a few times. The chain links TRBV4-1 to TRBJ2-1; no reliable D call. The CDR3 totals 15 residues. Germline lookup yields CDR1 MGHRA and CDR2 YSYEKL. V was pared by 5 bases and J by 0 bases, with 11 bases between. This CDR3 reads CASSEQHPSYNEQFF. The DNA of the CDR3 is TGCGCCAGCAGCGAACAGCACCCCTCCTACAATGAGCAGTTCTTC.

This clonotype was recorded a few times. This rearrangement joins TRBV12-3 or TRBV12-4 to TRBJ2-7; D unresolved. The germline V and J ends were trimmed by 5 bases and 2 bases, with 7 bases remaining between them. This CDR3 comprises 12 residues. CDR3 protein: CASSNSPYEQYF. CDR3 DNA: TGTGCCAGCAGTAACTCTCCCTACGAGCAGTACTTC.

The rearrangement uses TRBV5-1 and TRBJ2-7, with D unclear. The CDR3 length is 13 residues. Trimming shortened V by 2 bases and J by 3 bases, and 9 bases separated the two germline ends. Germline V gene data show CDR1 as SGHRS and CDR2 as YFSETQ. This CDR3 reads CASSFQPDYEQYV. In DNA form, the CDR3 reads TGCGCCAGCAGCTTTCAGCCAGACTACGAGCAGTACGTC.

This chain's CDR3 is CASSLTLRDRGVDGYTF. In nucleotides, the CDR3 is TGTGCCAGCAGCTTGACACTCCGGGACAGAGGGGTGGATGGCTACACCTTC. This chain links TRBV5-6 with TRBJ1-2; TRBD1 aligns across 7 bases. J was trimmed by 6 bases and V by 1 base; bases with no gene match: 15. The CDR3 runs to 17 residues. Germline V gives CDR1 SGHDT, CDR2 YYEEEE. The full variable domain, in which reference TRBV5-6 and TRBJ1-2 provide the parts outside the CDR3, is DAGVTQSPTHLIKTRGQQVTLRCSPKSGHDTVSWYQQALGQGPQFIFQYYEEEERQRGNFPDRFSGHQFPNYSSELNVNALLLGDSALYLCASSLTLRDRGVDGYTFGSGTRLTVV.

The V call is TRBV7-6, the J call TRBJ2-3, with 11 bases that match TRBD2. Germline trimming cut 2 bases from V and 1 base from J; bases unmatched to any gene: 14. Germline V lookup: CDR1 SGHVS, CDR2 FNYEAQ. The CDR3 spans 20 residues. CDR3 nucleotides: TGTGCCAGCAGCTTAAAGCCGGGACTAGCGGTAGTGATGGGCACAGATACGCAGTATTTT. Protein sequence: CASSLKPGLAVVMGTDTQYF.

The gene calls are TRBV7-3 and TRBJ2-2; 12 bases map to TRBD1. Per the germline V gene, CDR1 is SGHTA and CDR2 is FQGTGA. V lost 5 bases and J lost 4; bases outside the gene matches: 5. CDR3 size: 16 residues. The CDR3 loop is CASSKGDRGRTGELFF. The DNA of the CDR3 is TGTGCCAGCAGCAAGGGGGACAGGGGGCGCACCGGGGAGCTGTTTTTT. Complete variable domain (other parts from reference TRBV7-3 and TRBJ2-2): GAGVSQTPSNKVTEKGKYVELRCDPISGHTALYWYRQSLGQGPEFLIYFQGTGAADDSGLPNDRFFAVRPEGSVSTLKIQRTERGDSAVYLCASSKGDRGRTGELFFGEGSRLTVL.

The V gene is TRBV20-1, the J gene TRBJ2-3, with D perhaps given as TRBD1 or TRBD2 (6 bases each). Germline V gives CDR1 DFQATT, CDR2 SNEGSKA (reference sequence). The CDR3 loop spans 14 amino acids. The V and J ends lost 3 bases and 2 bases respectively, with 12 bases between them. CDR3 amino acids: CSARGGQFTDTQYF. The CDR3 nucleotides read TGCAGTGCTAGGGGGGGCCAATTCACAGATACGCAGTATTTT.

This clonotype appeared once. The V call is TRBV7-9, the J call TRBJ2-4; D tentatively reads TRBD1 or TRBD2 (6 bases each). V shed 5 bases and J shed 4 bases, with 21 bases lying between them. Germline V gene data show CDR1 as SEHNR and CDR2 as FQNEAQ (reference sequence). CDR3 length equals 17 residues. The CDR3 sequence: CASSEAGLGHRKNIQYF. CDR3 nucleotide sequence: TGTGCCAGCAGCGAAGCGGGCTTGGGACACAGAAAAAACATTCAGTACTTC. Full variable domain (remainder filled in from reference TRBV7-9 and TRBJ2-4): DTGVSQNPRHKITKRGQNVTFRCDPISEHNRLYWYRQTLGQGPEFLTYFQNEAQLEKSRLLSDRFSAERPKGSFSTLEIQRTEQGDSAMYLCASSEAGLGHRKNIQYFGAGTRLSVL.

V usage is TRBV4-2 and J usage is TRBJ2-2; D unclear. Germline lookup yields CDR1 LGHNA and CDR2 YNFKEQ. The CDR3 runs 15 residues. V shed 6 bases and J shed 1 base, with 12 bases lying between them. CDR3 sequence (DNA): TGTGCCAGCAGACGCGACGGAGAGAACACCGGGGAGCTGTTTTTT. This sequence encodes CASRRDGENTGELFF.

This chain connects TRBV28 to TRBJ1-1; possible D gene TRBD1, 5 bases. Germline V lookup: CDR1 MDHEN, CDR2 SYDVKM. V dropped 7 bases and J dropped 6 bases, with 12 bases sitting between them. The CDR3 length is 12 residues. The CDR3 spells CASKNQGAEAFF. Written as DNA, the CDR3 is TGTGCCAGCAAAAACCAGGGCGCTGAAGCTTTCTTT.

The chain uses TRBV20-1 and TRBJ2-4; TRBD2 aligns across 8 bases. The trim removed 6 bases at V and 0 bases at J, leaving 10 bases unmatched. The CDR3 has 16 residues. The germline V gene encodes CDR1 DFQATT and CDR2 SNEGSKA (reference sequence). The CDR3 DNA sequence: TGCAGTGCCTTACTAGCGGAGAAGGGAGCCAAAAACATTCAGTACTTC. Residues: CSALLAEKGAKNIQYF.

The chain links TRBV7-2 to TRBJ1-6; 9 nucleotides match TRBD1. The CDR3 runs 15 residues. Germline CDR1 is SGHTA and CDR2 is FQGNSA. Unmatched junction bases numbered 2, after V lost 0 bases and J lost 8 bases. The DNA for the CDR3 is TGTGCCAGCAGCTTAGCACAGGGGGCTTATTCACCCCTCCACTTT. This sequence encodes CASSLAQGAYSPLHF. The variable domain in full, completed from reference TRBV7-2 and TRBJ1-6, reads GAGVSQSPSNKVTEKGKDVELRCDPISGHTALYWYRQSLGQGLEFLIYFQGNSAPDKSGLPSDRFSAERTGGSVSTLTIQRTQQEDSAVYLCASSLAQGAYSPLHFGNGTRLTVT.

DNA for the CDR3: TGTGCCAGCAGCTACGACACCTCCTATGGCTACACCTTC. It encodes CASSYDTSYGYTF. The rearrangement uses TRBV6-5 and TRBJ1-2; D gene unclear. CDR1 and CDR2 (germline): MNHEY, SVGAGI. This CDR3 has 13 residues. Between the trimmed V and J ends, which lost 6 bases and 4 bases, there was a span of 12 bases.

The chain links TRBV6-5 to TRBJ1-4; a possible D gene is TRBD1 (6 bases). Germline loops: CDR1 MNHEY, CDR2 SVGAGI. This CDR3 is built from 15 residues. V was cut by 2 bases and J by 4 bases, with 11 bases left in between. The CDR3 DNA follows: TGTGCCAGCAGTTACCGGGGGCGCGGTAATGAAAAACTGTTTTTT. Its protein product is CASSYRGRGNEKLFF.

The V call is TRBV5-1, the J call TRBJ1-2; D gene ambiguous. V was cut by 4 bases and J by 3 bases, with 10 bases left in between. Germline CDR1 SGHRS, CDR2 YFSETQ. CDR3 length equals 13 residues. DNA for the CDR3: TGCGCCAGCAGCCCACTCTCGGACTATGGCTACACCTTC. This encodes CASSPLSDYGYTF.

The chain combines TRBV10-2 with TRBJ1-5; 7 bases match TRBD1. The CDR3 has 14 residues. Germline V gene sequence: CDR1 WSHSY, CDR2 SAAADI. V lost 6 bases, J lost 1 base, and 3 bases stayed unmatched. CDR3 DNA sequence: TGCGCCAGCAGACAGGGGAGAAGCAATCAGCCCCAGCATTTT. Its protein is CASRQGRSNQPQHF.